This T cell receptor beta chain was documented in a study of neurological immune-mediated disorders. Study-level findings and limits: The expanded clones of different subjects shared no CDR3 amino acid sequences (suggesting private repertoires in all groups).

This clonotype was seen many times. Antigen: not known. The unsorted libraries were made from 2 million PBMCs kept at -80 C. Germline loops: CDR1 MDHEN, CDR2 SYDVKM. Trimming removed 2 bases at V and 10 bases at J, with 12 bases between. CDR3 length: 12 amino acids. The cDNA came from 5'RACE with 10-nucleotide random UMIs. Using its own MiXCR run on the 5' RACE reads, TCRdb lists one record per CDR3 protein. The sample has about 80,000 distinct CDR3 sequences, about 9% seen once. Source material: PBMCs. The chain is built from TRBV28 and TRBJ2-7, with a tentative D call TRBD2 (6 bases). The source is a middle-aged man in good health. In DNA, the CDR3 is TGTGCCAGCAGTTTAAGGACGGACTATCAGTACTTC. Translation: CASSLRTDYQYF.